This T cell receptor (beta chain) was captured by sequencing in a study of early T cells in non-severe SARS-CoV-2 infection. The J segment lost 3 bases and the V segment lost 3 bases, leaving 4 bases of the junction unmatched. The CDR3 totals 15 residues. CDR1 is WNHNN, CDR2 SYGVQD, per germline (reference sequence). TCRdb passed the 5' RACE reads through MiXCR, listing each CDR3 protein once. Of roughly 90,000 distinct CDR3 sequences listed, about 15% are singletons. This clonotype has just a few counts. V gene TRBV10-1 combines with J gene TRBJ2-5; the match to TRBD1 covers 10 bases. The origin of this receptor is an adult who was a healthcare worker with PCR-confirmed SARS-CoV-2 infection or an uninfected control (not recorded which). Sequencing was done on a sample of whole blood. CDR3 nucleotides: TGCGCCAGCAGTGATGCGGGGACAGGGGAAGAGACCCAGTACTTC. Translated: CASSDAGTGEETQYF.